One and the same sample provided the 12 T cell receptor beta chains below, sequenced in a study of OX40 agonist ivuxolimab in advanced cancers. Using immunoSEQ multiplex PCR, the repertoire was profiled, and TCRdb retains in-frame clones only, with some absent. The sample yields tens of thousands of clones, roughly 87% seen once. Source: CD4+ or CD8+ T cells sorted from blood, taken in a trial of the OX40 agonist ivuxolimab. Receptors were obtained from an adult with an advanced solid tumor such as melanoma, head and neck, liver or kidney cancer.

This clone is a singleton in its sample. This chain uses TRBV7-6 with TRBJ1-3, with TRBD1 as a possible D gene (5 bases). Trimming cost V 4 bases and J 8 bases, with 15 bases left between them. The length of the CDR3 is 14 residues. Germline assignment: CDR1 SGHVS and CDR2 FNYEAQ. CDR3 nucleotide sequence: TGTGCCAGCAGCTCCGGTACAGGCGCGGACACCATATATTTT. Its translation: CASSSGTGADTIYF.

V usage is TRBV27 and J usage is TRBJ2-7; 8 bases are a match to TRBD1. Trimming took 3 bases from V and 5 from J; bases not matched to a gene: 12. The CDR3 runs to 16 residues. Germline V lookup: CDR1 MNHEY, CDR2 SMNVEV (reference sequence). Here the CDR3 DNA reads TGTGCCAGCAGTTTCCTTAGGCCAGGGGGCCTGGACGAGCAGTACTTC. Protein: CASSFLRPGGLDEQYF.

This rearrangement joins TRBV4-1 to TRBJ2-2; 10 positions match TRBD1. Germline V lookup: CDR1 MGHRA, CDR2 YSYEKL. The CDR3 sequence is 15 residues long. V lost 1 base, J lost 6 bases, and 2 bases stayed unmatched. DNA of the CDR3: TGCGCCAGCAGCCAAGCCGGACAGGGGGCCGGGGAGCTGTTTTTT. This sequence encodes CASSQAGQGAGELFF.

The rearrangement links TRBV19 to TRBJ1-2; no definite D call. The CDR3 spans 15 residues. The V and J ends lost 5 bases and 6 bases respectively, with 19 bases between them. Germline values: CDR1 LNHDA, CDR2 SQIVND (reference sequence). The CDR3 reads CASSHFPGEVDGYTF. DNA for the CDR3: TGTGCCAGTAGTCACTTCCCGGGTGAGGTTGATGGCTACACCTTC.

This chain connects TRBV29-1 to TRBJ1-1; D gene ambiguous. V was trimmed by 2 bases and J by 7 bases, leaving 5 bases between them. This CDR3 region has 10 residues. The V gene's germline CDR1 is SQVTM and CDR2 ANQGSEA. For the CDR3, the DNA is TGCAGCGTTGAAATAGTTGAAGCTTTCTTT. Protein sequence: CSVEIVEAFF. Combining the CDR3 with reference TRBV29-1 and TRBJ1-1 gives the whole variable domain SAVISQKPSRDICQRGTSLTIQCQVDSQVTMMFWYRQQPGQSLTLIATANQGSEATYESGFVIDKFPISRPNLTFSTLTVSNMSPEDSSIYLCSVEIVEAFFGQGTRLTVV.

This chain uses TRBV10-3 with TRBJ2-1; D gene ambiguous. CDR1 and CDR2 from the germline V gene are ENHRY and SYGVKD. The germline V and J ends were trimmed by 11 bases and 7 bases, with 15 bases remaining between them. The CDR3 has 12 residues. CDR3 coding DNA: TGTGCCGCATCTCAGAGCTCTAATGAGCAGTTCTTC. It codes for CAASQSSNEQFF.

J is TRBJ2-7 and V is TRBV7-9; the D gene is possibly TRBD2 (6 bases). Trimming shortened V by 5 bases and J by 0 bases, and 14 bases separated the two germline ends. The CDR3 loop spans 15 amino acids. Germline values: CDR1 SEHNR, CDR2 FQNEAQ (reference sequence). CDR3 residues: CASSPGDGSSYEQYF. CDR3 bases: TGTGCCAGCAGCCCCGGGGACGGGAGCTCCTACGAGCAGTACTTC.

This clone has just a few counts. This chain connects TRBV21-1 to TRBJ1-2. TRBV21-1 is assigned pseudogene status. CDR3 length: 12 residues. For the CDR3, the DNA is TGTGCCAGCAGCAAAAGGGACGATGGCTACACCTTC. Its translation is CASSKRDDGYTF.

This sequence joins TRBV9 and TRBJ1-1; D gene unclear. The CDR3 is made up of 13 amino acids. Per germline, CDR1 SGDLS and CDR2 YYNGEE. V lost 0 bases to trimming and J lost 5 bases, with 8 bases between them. The CDR3 DNA reads as TGTGCCAGCAGCGTAGGGCGTCAAACTGAAGCTTTCTTT. Translation: CASSVGRQTEAFF.

V and J are TRBV29-1 and TRBJ2-7, with D maybe TRBD1 (6 bases). Trimming took off 3 bases at V and 4 bases at J, with 13 bases between the two ends. In germline, CDR1 is SQVTM, CDR2 ANQGSEA. This CDR3 has 13 residues. CDR3 nucleotide sequence: TGCAGCGTTGAGGGGGCGCAGAGTTACGAGCAGTACTTC. The encoded protein is CSVEGAQSYEQYF.

This clone was seen only once. The chain links TRBV6-5 to TRBJ2-7; tentatively, D is TRBD1 (8 bases). Germline V gene sequence: CDR1 MNHEY, CDR2 SVGAGI. This CDR3 has 15 amino acids. Deletions cut 6 bases from V and 4 bases from J, with 19 bases between. The CDR3 DNA is TGTGCCAGCAGCCCCGGGGGGACAGGACTATACGAGCAGTACTTC. Amino acids: CASSPGGTGLYEQYF.

This chain joins TRBV27 and TRBJ2-3, with 13 bases fitting TRBD2. The J segment lost 5 bases and the V segment lost 5 bases, leaving 10 bases of the junction unmatched. Per germline, CDR1 MNHEY and CDR2 SMNVEV (reference sequence). This CDR3 comprises 17 residues. The CDR3 nucleotides are TGTGCCAGCAGTGGTCAACAACTAGCGGGGGGGCAAGATACGCAGTATTTT. This sequence encodes CASSGQQLAGGQDTQYF.